At least ten counts were recorded for the clone carrying this TCR beta chain. Its antigen is undetermined. CDR3 length: 15 amino acids. J gave up 5 bases and V 8 bases, and 12 bases lay outside the gene matches. The germline V gene has CDR1 KGHDR and CDR2 SFDVKD. TCR alpha and beta CDR3 regions were amplified from RNA using iRepertoire nested multiplex PCR. Tissue mRNA or PBMC total RNA, roughly 90-450 ng, went into one-step reverse transcription and amplification. TCRdb independently ran MiXCR on the multiplex PCR reads; one entry per CDR3 protein. There are 100,000 to 150,000 distinct CDR3 sequences in the sample; roughly 25% occur only once, and roughly 15% lies in the top ten. The sample originates from a study of glioma-infiltrating T cells. General study findings and limits: Tissue-blood divergence was below expectation in non-neoplastic patients, above in gliomas.

The genes are TRBV24-1 and TRBJ2-7; TRBD1 matches 9 bases. The sequencing sample was made of glioma tissue, nonneoplastic brain tissue, or PBMCs (not recorded which). This receptor was identified in a human donor with low-grade glioma or glioblastoma, undergoing nonglioma brain surgery, or in good health (not recorded which). CDR3 residues: CATTPKGTGHHEQYF. The CDR3 DNA reads TGTGCCACCACCCCAAAGGGGACAGGGCACCACGAGCAGTACTTC.